This T cell receptor beta chain was recovered during a study of regulatory T cells in long-lasting Graves disease. CDR3 length: 15 residues. The germline V gene encodes CDR1 KGHSH and CDR2 LQKENI. After removal of 1 base from V and 2 bases from J, the junction contained 3 bases not matched to a gene. This clonotype turned up a few times. Relying on iRepertoire HTBI primers and Arm-PCR of CDR3 regions, the team built TCR beta libraries. TCRdb fed the multiplex PCR reads into MiXCR, producing one record per CDR3 protein. The sample lists some 490,000 distinct CDR3 sequences, around 11% occurring once. As to time point: newly diagnosed GD, antithyroid drugs for less than 3 months. PBMC-derived RNA was used for the TCR library. American Thyroid Association guidelines were used to diagnose Graves' disease. This sample also belongs to another study, concerning T cells in Graves' hyperthyroidism and ophthalmopathy. That source notes: Orbital computed tomography, thyroid ultrasound, serum thyroxine and TRAb, and clinical symptoms together informed the diagnoses. Median prediction lead before ophthalmopathy onset was 5 to 7.5 months with the model.

This specimen was peripheral blood mononuclear cells (PBMCs), taken at new diagnosis, from a patient treated with antithyroid drugs. This receptor was obtained from a woman in her 30s with Graves disease. The genes are TRBV18 and TRBJ2-7, with TRBD1 matching over 9 bases. CDR3 amino acids: CASSPQRTGAYEQYF. The CDR3 coding sequence is TGTGCCAGCTCACCACAGCGGACAGGGGCCTACGAGCAGTACTTC.